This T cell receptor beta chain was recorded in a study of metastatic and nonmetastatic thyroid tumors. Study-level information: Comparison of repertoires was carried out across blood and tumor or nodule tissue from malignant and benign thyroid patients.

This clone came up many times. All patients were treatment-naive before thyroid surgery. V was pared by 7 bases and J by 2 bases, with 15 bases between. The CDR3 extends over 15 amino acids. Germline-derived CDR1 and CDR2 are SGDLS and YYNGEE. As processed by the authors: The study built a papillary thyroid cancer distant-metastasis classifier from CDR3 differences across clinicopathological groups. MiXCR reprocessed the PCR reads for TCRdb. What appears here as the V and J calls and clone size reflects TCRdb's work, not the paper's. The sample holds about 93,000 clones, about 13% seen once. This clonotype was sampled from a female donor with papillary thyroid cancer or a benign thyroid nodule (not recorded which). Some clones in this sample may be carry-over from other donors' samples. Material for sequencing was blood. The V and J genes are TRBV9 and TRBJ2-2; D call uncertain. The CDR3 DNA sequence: TGTGCCAGCTCCCTTGAAGCGCAAAACACCGGGGAGCTGTTTTTT. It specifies CASSLEAQNTGELFF.